This is a list of T cell receptor beta chains from one sample in a study of CD8 T cells in ankylosing spondylitis. TCRdb ran MiXCR on the 5' RACE reads and lists one entry per CDR3 protein. Altogether fewer than 500,000 distinct CDR3 sequences are present, roughly 26% being singletons, with the ten largest covering approximately 1%. Sequencing was carried out using blood, either unsorted or a sorted T cell fraction (not recorded which). These receptors were collected from a male donor with ankylosing spondylitis. The CDR3 runs from the conserved cysteine through the conserved F or W. The order of the fields is clone size, V gene, D gene, J gene, CDR3 protein, CDR3 DNA. The D gene is left open where the match is weak. Size is stated for part of the rows, as once, few or many counts, or as a class when the clone is expanded.

.	TRBV5-1	TRBD2	TRBJ2-7	CASSLVAGGDEQYF	TGCGCCAGCAGCTTGGTCGCGGGAGGAGACGAGCAGTACTTC
few	TRBV12-3/TRBV12-4	.	TRBJ2-3	CASSPSGTGGTDTQYF	TGTGCCAGCAGTCCCTCCGGGACGGGAGGCACAGATACGCAGTATTTT
.	TRBV5-1	TRBD1	TRBJ2-1	CASSSAPGDRGYTEQFF	TGCGCCAGCAGCTCCGCTCCCGGGGACAGGGGATATACTGAGCAGTTCTTC
.	TRBV29-1	TRBD1	TRBJ2-1	CSVDEGANPYNEQFF	TGCAGCGTTGATGAGGGGGCGAATCCCTACAATGAGCAGTTCTTC
few	TRBV10-3	TRBD1	TRBJ1-2	CAISTGGAGYTF	TGTGCCATCAGTACAGGGGGCGCGGGCTACACCTTC
few	TRBV7-2	TRBD1	TRBJ2-2	CASSFRQGADTGELFF	TGTGCCAGCAGCTTCCGACAGGGGGCGGACACCGGGGAGCTGTTTTTT
.	TRBV15	TRBD1	TRBJ2-3	CATSRDVDETGGTDTQYF	TGTGCCACCAGCAGAGATGTCGACGAGACAGGGGGAACAGATACGCAGTATTTT
few	TRBV5-1	.	TRBJ2-7	CASSLLLGDSSYEQYF	TGCGCCAGCAGCTTGCTGCTCGGGGATAGCTCCTACGAGCAGTACTTC
.	TRBV10-3	.	TRBJ2-1	CAISESKYEQFF	TGTGCCATCAGTGAGTCTAAGTATGAGCAGTTCTTC
few	TRBV20-1	TRBD2	TRBJ2-2	CSVNGRAPGELFF	TGCAGTGTAAATGGGAGGGCCCCCGGGGAGCTGTTTTTT
.	TRBV5-8	.	TRBJ2-1	CASGLRLWSEQFF	TGTGCCAGCGGCCTGAGGTTGTGGTCTGAGCAGTTCTTC
.	TRBV7-6	.	TRBJ2-1	CASSLAGDTYNEQFF	TGTGCCAGCAGCTTAGCGGGAGACACCTACAATGAGCAGTTCTTC
few	TRBV3-1	.	TRBJ2-2	CASSQGLADWVGELFF	TGTGCCAGCAGCCAAGGTCTAGCCGACTGGGTCGGGGAGCTGTTTTTT
few	TRBV20-1	TRBD1	TRBJ2-3	CSAGQGDTQYF	TGCAGTGCGGGACAGGGAGATACGCAGTATTTT
.	TRBV12-3/TRBV12-4	TRBD1	TRBJ2-2	CASSFGDRAGELFF	TGTGCCAGCAGTTTTGGGGACAGGGCCGGGGAGCTGTTTTTT
.	TRBV29-1	TRBD1	TRBJ2-1	CSGQGFVSAEQFF	TGCAGCGGACAGGGGTTCGTCAGCGCTGAGCAGTTCTTC
.	TRBV30	TRBD1	TRBJ2-2	CAWIRTGGYGELFF	TGTGCCTGGATTAGGACAGGGGGCTATGGGGAGCTGTTTTTT
few	TRBV27	TRBD1	TRBJ1-1	CASIMTGANTEAFF	TGTGCCAGCATCATGACAGGGGCGAACACTGAAGCTTTCTTT
.	TRBV4-2	TRBD2	TRBJ2-2	CASSQDVAGEYTGELFF	TGTGCCAGCAGCCAAGATGTAGCGGGAGAGTACACCGGGGAGCTGTTTTTT
few	TRBV2	.	TRBJ2-3	CASRKGGGDTQYF	TGTGCCAGCAGAAAAGGAGGCGGAGATACGCAGTATTTT
few	TRBV7-2	TRBD1	TRBJ1-2	CASSFTGGVGSAYGYTF	TGTGCCAGCAGCTTTACAGGGGGCGTCGGGTCTGCCTATGGCTACACCTTC
few	TRBV20-1	TRBD1	TRBJ2-2	CSARRVGQTGELFF	TGCAGTGCTAGGAGGGTGGGACAGACCGGGGAGCTGTTTTTT
few	TRBV12-3/TRBV12-4	.	TRBJ2-5	CASSPGVAASRNF	TGTGCCAGCAGTCCCGGGGTAGCGGCCTCAAGAAACTTC
.	TRBV11-2	.	TRBJ2-5	CASSEGGGETQYF	TGTGCCAGCAGCGAGGGGGGAGGGGAGACCCAGTACTTC
few	TRBV19	TRBD1	TRBJ1-1	CATYGQGNTEAFF	TGTGCCACCTACGGACAGGGAAACACTGAAGCTTTCTTT
.	TRBV30	TRBD2	TRBJ2-3	CAWVPSGSRSTDTQYF	TGTGCCTGGGTGCCTAGCGGGAGCAGGAGCACAGATACGCAGTATTTT
.	TRBV7-9	.	TRBJ2-1	CASSPKGGAYYNEQFF	TGTGCCAGCAGCCCTAAAGGGGGAGCTTACTACAATGAGCAGTTCTTC
.	TRBV7-2	TRBD1	TRBJ1-5	CASSRTGSEPQHF	TGTGCCAGCAGCCGGACAGGGTCGGAGCCCCAGCATTTT
few	TRBV3-1	.	TRBJ2-1	CASSQAGKGNEQFF	TGTGCCAGCAGCCAAGCCGGGAAGGGCAATGAGCAGTTCTTC
.	TRBV10-3	TRBD1	TRBJ2-3	CAIRRTGGDTDTQYF	TGTGCCATCAGGCGGACAGGGGGGGACACAGATACGCAGTATTTT
few	TRBV7-2	.	TRBJ1-1	CASSWGRGSSTEAFF	TGTGCCAGCAGCTGGGGGAGGGGGTCGAGCACTGAAGCTTTCTTT
few	TRBV12-3/TRBV12-4	TRBD1	TRBJ1-5	CASRRTGDSNQPQHF	TGTGCCAGCAGACGGACAGGGGATAGCAATCAGCCCCAGCATTTT
few	TRBV7-2	.	TRBJ2-3	CASIRKAFTDTQYF	TGTGCCAGCATTAGGAAGGCTTTCACAGATACGCAGTATTTT
.	TRBV5-1	.	TRBJ2-1	CASSLDGPNEQFF	TGCGCCAGCAGCTTGGACGGGCCCAATGAGCAGTTCTTC
few	TRBV19	TRBD1	TRBJ1-2	CASSAQGNRGYTF	TGTGCCAGTAGCGCACAGGGGAATCGGGGCTACACCTTC
few	TRBV5-1	.	TRBJ1-4	CASSGDTATNEKLFF	TGCGCCAGCAGCGGGGACACCGCAACTAATGAAAAACTGTTTTTT
few	TRBV7-8	.	TRBJ2-3	CASSSRDFTDTQYF	TGTGCCAGCAGCTCCAGGGACTTCACAGATACGCAGTATTTT
few	TRBV18	TRBD1	TRBJ1-4	CASSPRGQGAEKLFF	TGTGCCAGCTCACCCCGCGGACAGGGGGCTGAAAAACTGTTTTTT
.	TRBV14	.	TRBJ2-1	CASSQSLYNEQFF	TGTGCCAGCAGCCAATCCCTCTACAATGAGCAGTTCTTC
many	TRBV15	TRBD2	TRBJ2-1	CATSSGRGLANYNEQFF	TGTGCCACCAGCAGCGGACGAGGACTAGCGAACTACAATGAGCAGTTCTTC
few	TRBV18	.	TRBJ1-5	CASSKEANQPQHF	TGTGCCAGCTCAAAAGAGGCCAATCAGCCCCAGCATTTT
few	TRBV3-1	TRBD2	TRBJ2-5	CASNLLAGALETQYF	TGTGCCAGCAACCTCCTAGCGGGAGCTTTAGAGACCCAGTACTTC